These 18 T cell receptor beta chains share one sample of origin, sequenced in a study of control samples from healthy donors and cancer patients. The data were produced by immunoSEQ multiplex PCR, yet TCRdb's version contains in-frame clones alone and is incomplete. The sample contains around 15,000 clones, about nine tenths of which appear only once. Sequenced input: PBMCs. These receptors came from a woman aged 70-85 years with colorectal cancer.

The chain recombines TRBV4-1 with TRBJ2-5; D uncertain. Germline values: CDR1 MGHRA, CDR2 YSYEKL. The CDR3 spans 16 residues. Trimming removed 7 bases from V and 0 bases from J, with 18 bases in between. The CDR3 protein is CASKERYDLYQETQYF. As DNA, the CDR3 is TGCGCCAGCAAAGAGCGATACGACCTATACCAAGAGACCCAGTACTTC.

The rearrangement uses TRBV7-9 and TRBJ2-3; no firm D call. The CDR3 is 13 residues long. Germline V gives CDR1 SEHNR, CDR2 FQNEAQ (reference sequence). V was cut by 5 bases and J by 2 bases, with 8 bases left in between. Here the CDR3 reads CASSTRITDTQYF. The CDR3 DNA follows: TGTGCCAGCAGCACACGAATCACAGATACGCAGTATTTT.

The J gene is TRBJ2-7, the V gene TRBV21-1; the table names TRBD1, a call not compared with the DNA. TRBV21-1 is noted as a pseudogene. The CDR3 is 20 residues long. CDR3 DNA: TGTGCCAGCAGCTACCGAAAGGGGGATACCTTTATTCCGAGCTCCTACGAGCAGTACTTC. It encodes CASSYRKGDTFIPSSYEQYF.

This sequence joins TRBV5-4 and TRBJ1-1; 7 nucleotides align to TRBD1. After removal of 4 bases from V and 5 bases from J, the junction contained 8 bases not matched to a gene. The CDR3 runs 14 residues. Germline CDR1 and CDR2: SGHNT and YYREEE (reference sequence). CDR3 coding DNA: TGTGCCAGCAGCCTGACAGGGCTGGGGACTGAAGCTTTCTTT. Protein product: CASSLTGLGTEAFF.

This clone was detected only a few times. The chain employs TRBV6-2 or TRBV6-3 and TRBJ2-3; 8 nucleotides agree with TRBD1. CDR1 MNHEY and CDR2 SVGEGT come from the germline V gene. This CDR3 has 14 amino acids. After removal of 5 bases from V and 0 bases from J, the junction contained 1 base not matched to a gene. The CDR3 reads CASSDRGSTDTQYF. The DNA of the CDR3 is TGTGCCAGCAGTGACAGGGGAAGCACAGATACGCAGTATTTT.

V gene TRBV4-1 combines with J gene TRBJ2-2; D is perhaps TRBD1 or TRBD2 (5 bases each). The CDR3 is 15 amino acids. Germline CDR1 and CDR2: MGHRA and YSYEKL. Trimming stripped 7 bases from V and 0 bases from J, with 12 bases between. The CDR3 region has the DNA TGCGCCAGCATGAGGGGTATAACGAACACCGGGGAGCTGTTTTTT. Its protein product is CASMRGITNTGELFF.

The rearrangement links TRBV11-2 to TRBJ1-5, with TRBD1 matching over 7 bases. V dropped 3 bases and J dropped 5; count of bases not matched to a gene: 4. CDR1 is SGHAT, CDR2 FQNNGV, per germline. The CDR3 is 14 residues long. The CDR3 sequence: CASSLTGLDQPQHF. Here the CDR3 DNA reads TGTGCCAGCAGCTTGACAGGGTTGGATCAGCCCCAGCATTTT.

The chain is built from TRBV5-4 and TRBJ2-7, with TRBD1 matching 7 bases. The CDR3 runs 14 residues. V dropped 3 bases and J dropped 2; count of bases not matched to a gene: 5. CDR1 is SGHNT and CDR2 is YYREEE in the germline V gene (reference sequence). The CDR3, as DNA: TGTGCCAGCAGCTCCGGGACAGCCGCCTACGAGCAGTACTTC. Protein: CASSSGTAAYEQYF.

The V gene is TRBV6-1, the J gene TRBJ1-5, with D possibly TRBD1 on 5 matching bases. Germline CDR1 and CDR2: MNHNS and SASEGT. The CDR3 covers 12 residues. V lost 1 base and J 14 bases, leaving 12 bases between the germline ends. CDR3 sequence reads: CASSEGGRLEHF. CDR3 DNA: TGTGCCAGCAGTGAAGGGGGACGGCTGGAGCATTTT.

Points on this clone: The sample contains more than one DNA sequence encoding this CDR3. This sequence joins TRBV9 and TRBJ1-1; possible D gene TRBD1, 6 bases. The CDR3 is made up of 14 amino acids. CDR1 and CDR2 from the germline V gene are SGDLS and YYNGEE. Trimming shortened V by 2 bases and J by 5 bases, and 13 bases separated the two germline ends. The CDR3 reads CASSVEVGGTEAFF. In nucleotides, the CDR3 is TGTGCCAGCAGCGTGGAGGTAGGGGGTACTGAAGCTTTCTTT.

The rearrangement links TRBV18 to TRBJ2-7, with 12 bases matching TRBD1. This CDR3 region has 17 residues. J was trimmed by 5 bases and V by 3 bases; bases with no gene match: 11. CDR1 KGHSH and CDR2 LQKENI come from the germline V gene. CDR3 sequence reads: CASSPPRGTGGGDEQYF. The CDR3 DNA sequence: TGTGCCAGCTCACCCCCGCGAGGGACAGGGGGCGGCGACGAGCAGTACTTC.

V is TRBV10-3 and J is TRBJ2-2; D is perhaps TRBD2 (5 bases). This CDR3 region has 12 residues. Germline V gene data show CDR1 as ENHRY and CDR2 as SYGVKD. Trimming pared 6 bases from V and 7 bases from J, leaving 9 bases between. CDR3 DNA sequence: TGTGCCATCAGGGCCGGGGACGGGGAGCTGTTTTTT. Encoded protein: CAIRAGDGELFF.

The rearrangement links TRBV12-3 or TRBV12-4 to TRBJ2-7; D remains ambiguous. The CDR3 extends over 13 amino acids. Trimming shortened V by 1 base and J by 3 bases, and 7 bases separated the two germline ends. The CDR3 reads CASSLGADYEQYF. The CDR3 nucleotides are TGTGCCAGCAGTTTAGGAGCAGACTACGAGCAGTACTTC.

The chain recombines TRBV19 with TRBJ2-1, with 11 bases identical to TRBD2. The CDR3 extends over 16 amino acids. V was pared by 5 bases and J by 0 bases, with 3 bases of the junction left unmatched. The germline V gene encodes CDR1 LNHDA and CDR2 SQIVND (reference sequence). The CDR3 spells CASSPGLAVSYNEQFF. In DNA form, the CDR3 reads TGTGCCAGTAGTCCGGGACTAGCGGTCTCCTACAATGAGCAGTTCTTC.

The chain joins TRBV29-1 to TRBJ2-7; 11 bases fit TRBD1. Germline V gives CDR1 SQVTM, CDR2 ANQGSEA. The CDR3 runs 12 residues. V was pared by 7 bases and J by 4 bases, with 3 bases of the junction left unmatched. CDR3 in DNA: TGCAGCGGCGGGACAGGGGGTTACGAGCAGTACTTC. Its translation: CSGGTGGYEQYF.

The V gene is TRBV10-3, the J gene TRBJ1-1; D is perhaps TRBD1 (5 bases). Looked up from germline, CDR1 is ENHRY and CDR2 is SYGVKD. The ends were cut back, 2 bases at V and 4 bases at J, with 11 bases in the middle. The length of the CDR3 is 14 residues. The CDR3: CAISEIAGTTEAFF. Here the CDR3 DNA reads TGTGCCATCAGTGAGATCGCAGGGACCACTGAAGCTTTCTTT.

The chain couples TRBV28 to TRBJ2-1; 7 nucleotides match TRBD2. V lost 3 bases and J lost 5; bases outside the gene matches: 10. The CDR3 extends over 16 amino acids. Germline-derived CDR1 and CDR2 are MDHEN and SYDVKM. DNA for the CDR3: TGTGCCAGCAGTTTCTCCTGGATCACTAGCGACAATGAGCAGTTCTTC. Its protein is CASSFSWITSDNEQFF.

V is TRBV5-8 and J is TRBJ1-3; possible D gene TRBD1, 6 bases. This CDR3 has 15 amino acids. The germline CDR1 and CDR2 sequences are SGHTS and YDEGEE. With 4 bases removed from V and 4 bases from J, the gap between germline ends came to 15 bases. The CDR3 region has the DNA TGTGCCAGCAGCACCGAACAGGGTTTAGGAAACACCATATATTTT. The encoded protein is CASSTEQGLGNTIYF.